The present entry profiles one T cell receptor (beta chain) with its context. The antigen is unknown. The CDR3 is made up of 16 amino acids. Germline V gene data show CDR1 as SNHLY and CDR2 as FYNNEI. J was trimmed by 5 bases and V by 7 bases; bases with no gene match: 10. The data were obtained in a study of graft-versus-host responses after intestinal transplantation. Overall study context: Following induction with anti-thymocyte globulin, all recipients were given tacrolimus and steroids for two to three years. Points from the study as a whole: Declining HvG levels early post-transplant were linked to peak circulating GvH clone levels.

The data were produced by immunoSEQ multiplex PCR, yet TCRdb's version contains in-frame clones alone and is incomplete. The sample includes over 75,000 clones, roughly 90% of them seen just once. This chain joins TRBV2 and TRBJ1-5; 11 bases align to TRBD1. This TCR derives from a human donor who was the organ donor for an intestinal transplant. Specimen: unstimulated CD8+ T cells sorted from spleen or lymph node cells, collected before transplant. The CDR3 nucleotides read TGTGCCAGCACCGGACAGGGGGCCAGGGAGGATCAGCCCCAGCATTTT. Its translation: CASTGQGAREDQPQHF.